The 24 T cell receptor beta chains below all came from one sample that was sequenced in a study of T cell responses to AZD1222 COVID-19 vaccine. Sequenced by immunoSEQ multiplex PCR; TCRdb stores in-frame clones only, minus some. Among approximately 150,000 clones listed, approximately 90% were seen once. The source was peripheral blood, collected on day 0 of AZD1222 vaccination. These TCRs come from an adult in good health.

The rearrangement links TRBV29-1 to TRBJ2-7, with TRBD2 as a possible D gene (5 bases). CDR3 size: 13 residues. In germline, CDR1 is SQVTM, CDR2 ANQGSEA. Trimming removed 5 bases at V and 2 bases at J, with 13 bases between. The DNA for the CDR3 is TGCAGCGTTAAAAACCCGGGAACCTACGAGCAGTACTTC. It is translated as CSVKNPGTYEQYF.

This clone showed up just a few times. The V and J genes are TRBV4-3 and TRBJ1-2; 9 bases align to TRBD1. The CDR3 covers 16 residues. V was pared by 1 base and J by 8 bases, with 11 bases of the junction left unmatched. Germline V gene sequence: CDR1 LGHNA, CDR2 YSLEER. CDR3 nucleotide sequence: TGCGCCAGCAGCCAAGTATTGACAGGGGGGTCTTTGGGCTACACCTTC. It yields the protein CASSQVLTGGSLGYTF.

The rearrangement links TRBV5-4 to TRBJ2-5, with D uncertain. V lost 9 bases, J lost 1 base, and 7 bases lay in between. CDR1 SGHNT and CDR2 YYREEE come from the germline V gene (reference sequence). The CDR3 runs to 11 residues. The CDR3 sequence: CATRSQETQYF. CDR3 nucleotides: TGTGCCACCCGTTCCCAAGAGACCCAGTACTTC.

The V and J genes are TRBV19 and TRBJ1-6; TRBD1 matches 11 bases. The germline V gene encodes CDR1 LNHDA and CDR2 SQIVND (reference sequence). This CDR3 spans 14 amino acids. V lost 5 bases and J lost 10; bases outside the gene matches: 4. The chain's CDR3 is CASSYRDRGSPLHF. In nucleotides, the CDR3 is TGTGCCAGTAGTTATCGGGACAGGGGGTCACCCCTCCACTTT.

This clone was counted once. The rearrangement uses TRBV27 and TRBJ2-7; D call uncertain. CDR3 length: 14 residues. V lost 6 bases to trimming and J lost 2 bases, with 14 bases between them. Germline CDR1 is MNHEY and CDR2 is SMNVEV (reference sequence). For the CDR3, the DNA is TGTGCCAGCAGCCCCCCGAGCAGACCCTACGAGCAGTACTTC. This gives the protein CASSPPSRPYEQYF.

Points on this clone: One junction end disagrees with the germline gene, perhaps due to a read error. The gene calls are TRBV7-9 and TRBJ2-7; tentatively, D is TRBD1 (5 bases). The CDR3 runs 14 residues. Germline V gene sequence: CDR1 SEHNR, CDR2 FQNEAQ (reference sequence). The CDR3 loop reads CASSLVGVGPPLDF. CDR3 DNA sequence: TGTGCCAGCAGCTTAGTAGGGGTCGGGCCTCCCCTGGACTTC.

The V gene is TRBV28, the J gene TRBJ1-2, with a weak D call TRBD1 (5 bases). From germline, CDR1 is MDHEN and CDR2 SYDVKM. The V and J ends lost 3 bases and 8 bases respectively, with 19 bases between them. The CDR3 contains 15 residues. The DNA of the CDR3 is TGTGCCAGCAGTTTCCCCACAGGACCGGTCTCGGGCTACACCTTC. Translated, it gives CASSFPTGPVSGYTF.

The gene calls are TRBV5-1 and TRBJ1-1; 12 bases are a match to TRBD1. Germline CDR1 and CDR2: SGHRS and YFSETQ. This CDR3 has 16 amino acids. Losses at the gene ends were 6 bases for V and 4 bases for J; bases not matched to a gene: 10. DNA of the CDR3: TGCGCCAGCACCGCCGGGACAGGGGGCTCGGGCACTGAAGCTTTCTTT. It is translated as CASTAGTGGSGTEAFF.

This rearrangement joins TRBV11-2 to TRBJ2-2, with D uncertain. This CDR3 has 18 amino acids. V gave up 0 bases and J gave up 4 bases, with 18 bases separating them. Germline V gene data show CDR1 as SGHAT and CDR2 as FQNNGV. The CDR3 loop reads CASSLESVRYSTTGELFF. CDR3 sequence (DNA): TGTGCCAGCAGCTTAGAGAGCGTTAGGTACTCAACCACCGGGGAGCTGTTTTTT.

The V gene is TRBV14, the J gene TRBJ2-7; D is unresolved. The CDR3 consists of 15 residues. Trimming cost V 3 bases and J 2 bases, with 14 bases left between them. CDR1 is SGHDN, CDR2 FVKESK, per germline. The CDR3 DNA sequence: TGTGCCAGCAGCCACGAAATTTTCGCCCCCTACGAGCAGTACTTC. It is translated as CASSHEIFAPYEQYF.

The chain is built from TRBV3-1 (or the pseudogene TRBV3-2) and TRBJ2-2, with a weak D call TRBD1 (5 bases). CDR3 size: 15 residues. V was trimmed by 2 bases and J by 5 bases, leaving 12 bases between them. The germline gives CDR1 LGHDT, CDR2 YNNKEL (reference sequence). The CDR3 sequence: CASSQPLRQTGELFF. In nucleotides, the CDR3 is TGTGCCAGCAGCCAACCCCTTAGACAGACCGGGGAGCTGTTTTTT.

The chain links TRBV15 to TRBJ1-5; no definite D call. The CDR3 totals 14 residues. Trimming took 5 bases from V and 3 from J, leaving 11 bases between them. CDR1 is LNHNV, CDR2 YYDKDF, per germline (reference sequence). This CDR3 reads CATSGLGSNQPQHF. The CDR3, as DNA: TGTGCCACCAGCGGACTAGGGTCCAATCAGCCCCAGCATTTT.

The V and J genes are TRBV29-1 and TRBJ2-4; D not resolved. Trimming left V 0 bases short and J 6 bases short, with 6 bases between. This CDR3 contains 12 residues. Germline assignment: CDR1 SQVTM and CDR2 ANQGSEA. The DNA of the CDR3 is TGCAGCGTTGAAGATCCGATAAACATTCAGTACTTC. It yields the protein CSVEDPINIQYF.

V gene TRBV9 combines with J gene TRBJ1-1; a weak D match, TRBD1 (6 bases). Trimming removed 0 bases at V and 4 bases at J, with 13 bases between. The CDR3 sequence is 15 residues long. In germline, CDR1 is SGDLS, CDR2 YYNGEE. CDR3 sequence: CASSVEGTGSTEAFF. For the CDR3, the DNA is TGTGCCAGCAGCGTAGAGGGAACAGGGTCCACTGAAGCTTTCTTT. The full variable domain, rest sourced from reference TRBV9 and TRBJ1-1, is DSGVTQTPKHLITATGQRVTLRCSPRSGDLSVYWYQQSLDQGLQFLIQYYNGEERAKGNILERFSAQQFPDLHSELNLSSLELGDSALYFCASSVEGTGSTEAFFGQGTRLTVV.

With regard to this clone: At the DNA level, this CDR3 is encoded by other sequences in the same sample as well. The chain uses TRBV28 and TRBJ2-7; D unresolved. Germline CDR1 reads MDHEN; CDR2 reads SYDVKM. V was clipped by 3 bases and J by 4 bases, with 7 bases between them. The CDR3 has 12 residues. CDR3 amino acids: CASSLVAYEQYF. As DNA, the CDR3 is TGTGCCAGCAGTTTGGTGGCTTACGAGCAGTACTTC.

The CDR3 DNA reads TGTGCCACCAGTGAGGGGAAAGGAGGCGGGGACACTGAAGCTTTCTTT. This gives the protein CATSEGKGGGDTEAFF. The chain is built from TRBV24-1 and TRBJ1-1, with no clear D. The V gene's germline CDR1 is KGHDR and CDR2 SFDVKD. The length of the CDR3 is 16 residues. Trimming pared 4 bases from V and 3 bases from J, leaving 17 bases between.

The rearrangement links TRBV28 to TRBJ1-1; D is undetermined. This CDR3 has 13 residues. Germline CDR1 MDHEN, CDR2 SYDVKM. Between the trimmed V and J ends, which lost 6 bases and 11 bases, there was a span of 19 bases. This chain's CDR3 is CASSSLSDLGAFF. The CDR3 DNA sequence: TGTGCCAGCAGCTCTCTATCGGACCTCGGGGCTTTCTTT.

V and J are TRBV2 and TRBJ1-4; possible D gene TRBD1, 5 bases. Trimming stripped 3 bases from V and 5 bases from J, with 13 bases between. There are 15 residues in the CDR3. Germline V CDR1 and CDR2: SNHLY, FYNNEI. CDR3 nucleotides: TGTGCCAGCAGTGAGTTTACAGGCTCCAATGAAAAACTGTTTTTT. Its translation: CASSEFTGSNEKLFF.

The genes are TRBV9 and TRBJ1-2; D gene unclear. The V end lost 4 bases, the J end lost 8 bases, and 15 bases lay between the germline ends. Germline V gene sequence: CDR1 SGDLS, CDR2 YYNGEE. This CDR3 spans 13 amino acids. In DNA form, the CDR3 reads TGTGCCAGCAGCCCCTCCGGGCAGATCGGCTACACCTTC. Protein sequence: CASSPSGQIGYTF.

The V gene is TRBV5-1, the J gene TRBJ2-1; tentative D call: TRBD2 (7 bases). V shed 1 base and J shed 3 bases, with 14 bases lying between them. Germline CDR1 reads SGHRS; CDR2 reads YFSETQ. This CDR3 has 16 residues. This chain's CDR3 is CASSLLAGADYNEQFF. In DNA form, the CDR3 reads TGCGCCAGCAGCTTGCTTGCGGGGGCAGACTACAATGAGCAGTTCTTC. Combining the CDR3 with reference TRBV5-1 and TRBJ2-1 gives the whole variable domain KAGVTQTPRYLIKTRGQQVTLSCSPISGHRSVSWYQQTPGQGLQFLFEYFSETQRNKGNFPGRFSGRQFSNSRSEMNVSTLELGDSALYLCASSLLAGADYNEQFFGPGTRLTVL.

The rearrangement joins TRBV7-2 to TRBJ2-1; a possible D gene is TRBD1 (6 bases). With 1 base removed from V and 2 bases from J, the gap between germline ends came to 15 bases. There are 17 residues in the CDR3. Per the germline V gene, CDR1 is SGHTA and CDR2 is FQGNSA. The CDR3: CASSLGVGGITYNEQFF. The CDR3 DNA sequence: TGTGCCAGCAGCTTAGGAGTAGGGGGTATTACCTACAATGAGCAGTTCTTC. Filled out from reference TRBV7-2 and TRBJ2-1, the complete variable domain reads GAGVSQSPSNKVTEKGKDVELRCDPISGHTALYWYRQSLGQGLEFLIYFQGNSAPDKSGLPSDRFSAERTGGSVSTLTIQRTQQEDSAVYLCASSLGVGGITYNEQFFGPGTRLTVL.

The rearrangement links TRBV28 to TRBJ1-5; the D gene is possibly TRBD1 (6 bases). The CDR3 sequence is 12 residues long. Trimming left V 6 bases short and J 9 bases short, with 12 bases between. Germline assignment: CDR1 MDHEN and CDR2 SYDVKM. The CDR3 DNA is TGTGCCAGCAGCCTGGGGGGGCCGCCCCAGCATTTT. This sequence encodes CASSLGGPPQHF.

The chain has TRBV19 and TRBJ2-5, with D tentatively TRBD1 or TRBD2 (5 bases each). The CDR3 is 13 residues long. V lost 3 bases and J lost 9, with 14 bases in between. Germline CDR1 is LNHDA and CDR2 is SQIVND (reference sequence). CDR3 amino acids: CASSMVSLGAQYF. CDR3 nucleotide sequence: TGTGCCAGTAGTATGGTCTCTTTGGGGGCCCAGTACTTC.

The chain combines TRBV3-1 (or the pseudogene TRBV3-2) with TRBJ1-5; tentative D call: TRBD1 (6 bases). Per germline, CDR1 LGHDT and CDR2 YNNKEL (reference sequence). CDR3 size: 15 residues. V was pared by 5 bases and J by 5 bases, with 16 bases between. This CDR3 is CASSKGGGEHQPQHF. The CDR3 DNA sequence: TGTGCCAGCAGCAAAGGGGGAGGGGAGCATCAGCCCCAGCATTTT.